These T cell receptor beta chains were read from a single sample in a study of blood T cell repertoires in COVID-19. The assay was immunoSEQ multiplex PCR, and TCRdb's table has in-frame clones only and misses some. The data hold roughly 14,000 clones, with approximately 91% observed a single time. Material for sequencing was peripheral blood. Receptors originate from a woman of 80 years or more with COVID-19, enrolled during active disease. The CDR3 runs from the conserved cysteine through the conserved F or W. D genes are given only for firm matches. Size is stated for part of the rows, as once, few or many counts, or as a class when the clone is expanded.

v_call	clone_size	j_call	d_call	cdr3_nt	cdr3_aa
TRBV28	NA	TRBJ2-1	NA	TGTGCCAGCAGTTTACGGGTCAATGAGCAGTTCTTC	CASSLRVNEQFF
TRBV29-1	NA	TRBJ2-3	TRBD2	TGCAGCGTTGAAGCCCGGGGAGGGGGCACAGATACGCAGTATTTT	CSVEARGGGTDTQYF
TRBV5-6	NA	TRBJ1-2	NA	TGTGCCAGCAGCCAAACGACAGGCAACTATGGCTACACCTTC	CASSQTTGNYGYTF
TRBV29-1	NA	TRBJ1-4	NA	TGCAGCGCGAAGCGGTCAACTAATGAAAAACTGTTTTTT	CSAKRSTNEKLFF
TRBV5-4	NA	TRBJ1-2	NA	TGTGCCAGCAGCTCCTGGGGGAGGCGGGGTACCCGTGGCTACACCTTC	CASSSWGRRGTRGYTF
TRBV7-2	few	TRBJ2-2	NA	TGTGCCAGCAGCCACTTAACCGGGGAGCTGTTTTTT	CASSHLTGELFF
TRBV18	NA	TRBJ1-1	TRBD1	TGTGCCAGCTCACCAAATTCGGGGACAGCGAACACTGAAGCTTTCTTT	CASSPNSGTANTEAFF
TRBV19	NA	TRBJ2-2	NA	TGTGCCAGTAAGGCTACAGCGAACACCGGGGAGCTGTTTTTT	CASKATANTGELFF
TRBV27	NA	TRBJ1-1	TRBD1	TGTGCCAGCAGTCCACGGACAGGGAACTCTGAAGCTTTCTTT	CASSPRTGNSEAFF
TRBV6-6	NA	TRBJ2-7	TRBD1	TGTGCCAGCAGCCCTAAGATAGACAGGGGCTACGAGCAGTACTTC	CASSPKIDRGYEQYF
TRBV29-1	NA	TRBJ2-7	TRBD1	TGCAGCGTAAAGACAGGGCTCGAGCAGTACTTC	CSVKTGLEQYF
TRBV7-9	NA	TRBJ1-4	TRBD1	TGTGCCAGCAGCCCCGGACAGGGCCTTAATGAAAAACTGTTTTTT	CASSPGQGLNEKLFF
TRBV6-2/TRBV6-3	NA	TRBJ1-5	TRBD1	TGTGCCAGCAGTTACGCCCCTGGGACAGGGATGTGGAGCAATCAGCCCCAGCATTTT	CASSYAPGTGMWSNQPQHF
TRBV7-3	NA	TRBJ2-3	TRBD2	TGTGCCAGCAGCTCCTCCCCTTCGATTAGCGGGGGGGCCCGGGATACGCAGTATTTT	CASSSSPSISGGARDTQYF
TRBV14	NA	TRBJ2-1	NA	TGTGCCAGCAGCCAAGAACAGGAGCAGTTCTTC	CASSQEQEQFF
TRBV27	NA	TRBJ2-1	NA	TGTGCCAGTCAGAATTCCTCCTACAATGAGCAGTTCTTC	CASQNSSYNEQFF
TRBV29-1	NA	TRBJ1-3	NA	TGCAGCGTCGGCTCTGGAAACACCATATATTTT	CSVGSGNTIYF
TRBV7-3	NA	TRBJ2-2	TRBD1	TGTGCCAGCAGCTCGACAGGGACCGGGGAGCTGTTTTTT	CASSSTGTGELFF
TRBV12-5	NA	TRBJ1-1	TRBD1	TGTGCTAGTGGTTTGGGGACAGGGGCGAGGCTCACTGAAGCTTTCTTT	CASGLGTGARLTEAFF
TRBV29-1	NA	TRBJ2-5	TRBD1	TGCAGCGTTGCGGGGACAGGGAGGGAGACCCAGTACTTC	CSVAGTGRETQYF
TRBV6-5	NA	TRBJ2-2	TRBD1	TGTGCCAGCAGCATACAGGGGGCGAGGCTGTTTTTT	CASSIQGARLFF
TRBV6-2/TRBV6-3	NA	TRBJ2-3	TRBD2	TGTGCCAGCAGTTACGGTGGGACTAGCAAAAGCACAGATACGCAGTATTTT	CASSYGGTSKSTDTQYF
TRBV6-6	NA	TRBJ2-1	TRBD1	TGTGGTACTTGGGACAGGGAAGGGCAAGGGGGCTATGAGCAGTTCTTC	CGTWDREGQGGYEQFF